This T cell receptor beta chain was sequenced during a study of human T cells and chemical hapten exposure. MiXCR, applied by TCRdb to the RACE reads, yields one record per CDR3 protein. The repertoire consists of 65,000 to 85,000 distinct CDR3 sequences, with 10% to 15% occurring once and the leading ten covering approximately 3.7%. CDR1 and CDR2 (germline): DFQATT, SNEGSKA (reference sequence). V was cut by 5 bases and J by 0 bases, with 16 bases left in between. This CDR3 is built from 15 residues. Time point noted: patch test 1, 2 weeks after DPC sensitization. Treatment indicated: therapeutic diphenylcyclopropenone sensitization with weekly scalp DPC. It was unfractionated whole blood from which total RNA was extracted. There are many counts of this clonotype.

The rearrangement joins TRBV20-1 to TRBJ1-1; the D is unclear. The TCR comes from a woman in her fifties or sixties with alopecia areata. Some clones in this sample may be carry-over from other donors' samples. The sequencing here drew on whole blood, taken in connection with sensitization to the hapten diphenylcyclopropenone (DPC). The CDR3 here is CSAPRMGDLNTEAFF. The CDR3 DNA follows: TGCAGTGCTCCCCGCATGGGCGATCTGAACACTGAAGCTTTCTTT.